A single sample is the source of the 22 T cell receptor beta chains below, sequenced in a study of blood T cell repertoires in COVID-19. Assay: immunoSEQ multiplex PCR; the TCRdb copy retains only in-frame clones and omits some. Among almost 90,000 clones listed, over 80% were seen once. Sequences were obtained from peripheral blood. These receptors were taken from an elderly man with acute or convalescent COVID-19.

This clone was detected once. The rearrangement links TRBV7-3 to TRBJ2-1, with D unclear. Trimming pared 5 bases from V and 7 bases from J, leaving 12 bases between. The CDR3 has 13 amino acids. Germline V gene lookup returns CDR1 SGHTA and CDR2 FQGTGA. CDR3 bases: TGTGCCAGCAGCCCAGTAAACGGGAATGAGCAGTTCTTC. It is translated as CASSPVNGNEQFF.

This chain connects TRBV20-1 to TRBJ1-1; D is unresolved. The length of the CDR3 is 11 residues. V lost 5 bases and J lost 5, with 9 bases in between. Germline lookup yields CDR1 DFQATT and CDR2 SNEGSKA (reference sequence). DNA of the CDR3: TGCAGTGCTCCCGGTATGACTGAAGCTTTCTTT. This codes for CSAPGMTEAFF.

The chain is built from TRBV5-1 and TRBJ1-3; possible D gene TRBD1, 5 bases. CDR1 SGHRS and CDR2 YFSETQ come from the germline V gene. The CDR3 runs to 14 residues. V was trimmed by 4 bases and J by 4 bases, leaving 12 bases between them. As DNA, the CDR3 is TGCGCCAGCAGCGGGGGGGGTCCCGGAAACACCATATATTTT. This codes for CASSGGGPGNTIYF.

The chain is built from TRBV2 and TRBJ1-5, with 9 bases fitting TRBD1. Looked up from germline, CDR1 is SNHLY and CDR2 is FYNNEI. V trimming: 0 bases; J trimming: 0 bases; junction bases outside the gene matches: 9. This CDR3 spans 19 amino acids. This CDR3 is CASSEAGQGWGYSNQPQHF. In DNA form, the CDR3 reads TGTGCCAGCAGTGAAGCGGGACAGGGATGGGGGTATAGCAATCAGCCCCAGCATTTT.

This chain joins TRBV19 and TRBJ1-5; 7 bases fit TRBD1. Per germline, CDR1 LNHDA and CDR2 SQIVND (reference sequence). Unmatched junction bases numbered 9, after V lost 6 bases and J lost 4 bases. This CDR3 contains 15 residues. CDR3 in DNA: TGTGCCAGTAGCAGCGGACAGGTAATTAATCAGCCCCAGCATTTT. Translation: CASSSGQVINQPQHF.

The chain recombines TRBV7-2 with TRBJ2-7; 7 nucleotides line up with TRBD2. This CDR3 spans 15 amino acids. Germline loops: CDR1 SGHTA, CDR2 FQGNSA. The ends lost 1 base at V and 4 bases at J; junction bases unmatched: 7. The CDR3 DNA reads TGTGCCAGCAGCTTAGTTTGGGGGGGTAGGTACGAGCAGTACTTC. This sequence encodes CASSLVWGGRYEQYF.

The chain links TRBV27 to TRBJ2-4; D perhaps matches TRBD2 (5 bases). The CDR3 is made up of 20 amino acids. The V gene's germline CDR1 is MNHEY and CDR2 SMNVEV (reference sequence). V was shortened by 3 bases and J by 7 bases, with 31 bases between the two germline ends. The CDR3 protein is CASSFLSGSRLSSGANIQYF. As DNA, the CDR3 is TGTGCCAGCAGTTTTCTTTCGGGATCTCGACTGTCGAGCGGTGCGAACATTCAGTACTTC.

This sequence joins TRBV24-1 and TRBJ1-5; the D gene is possibly TRBD1 (5 bases). Germline CDR1 and CDR2: KGHDR and SFDVKD. CDR3 size: 13 residues. Trimming pared 4 bases from V and 7 bases from J, leaving 10 bases between. CDR3 sequence (DNA): TGTGCCACCAGTGACCAGACAGAGCAGCCCCAGCATTTT. This translates into CATSDQTEQPQHF.

V gene TRBV11-3 combines with J gene TRBJ1-1, with D tentatively TRBD1 (5 bases). Trimming cost V 8 bases and J 1 base, with 11 bases left between them. Germline CDR1 is SGHNT and CDR2 is YENEEA. There are 13 residues in the CDR3. As DNA, the CDR3 is TGTGCCAGCGGACTGGGGGGGAACACTGAAGCTTTCTTT. Protein product: CASGLGGNTEAFF.

This clone was seen a handful of times. V and J are TRBV12-5 and TRBJ2-1, with D uncertain. Between the trimmed V and J ends, which lost 2 bases and 0 bases, there was a span of 11 bases. The CDR3 spans 16 residues. From germline, CDR1 is LGHNT and CDR2 FRNRAP. CDR3 nucleotide sequence: TGTGCTAGTGGTTTGAGAGACCGGAGCTCCTACAATGAGCAGTTCTTC. Protein: CASGLRDRSSYNEQFF. Filled out from reference TRBV12-5 and TRBJ2-1, the complete variable domain reads DARVTQTPRHKVTEMGQEVTMRCQPILGHNTVFWYRQTMMQGLELLAYFRNRAPLDDSGMPKDRFSAEMPDATLATLKIQPSEPRDSAVYFCASGLRDRSSYNEQFFGPGTRLTVL.

This clone was observed once. In nucleotides, the CDR3 is TGTGCCAGTAGTATAGAAGGGGGGGGAACTGAAGCTTTCTTT. Translated, it gives CASSIEGGGTEAFF. V gene TRBV19 combines with J gene TRBJ1-1; the D gene is possibly TRBD1 (6 bases). The CDR3 is 14 residues long. CDR1 and CDR2 from the germline V gene are LNHDA and SQIVND (reference sequence). Trimming cost V 0 bases and J 5 bases, with 10 bases left between them.

The chain combines TRBV19 with TRBJ1-1, with TRBD1 identical over 8 bases. The CDR3 runs 15 residues. In germline, CDR1 is LNHDA, CDR2 SQIVND (reference sequence). The V gene end was trimmed by 1 base and the J gene end by 4 bases; junction bases not matched to a gene: 5. Here the CDR3 DNA reads TGTGCCAGTAGTATAGTTCTAGGACAGGGCACTGAAGCTTTCTTT. Its protein product is CASSIVLGQGTEAFF.

V is TRBV7-2 and J is TRBJ1-2; the D gene is possibly TRBD1 (5 bases). The CDR3 totals 14 residues. Germline CDR1 and CDR2: SGHTA and FQGNSA. V was clipped by 0 bases and J by 5 bases, with 10 bases between them. CDR3 amino acids: CASSLADSIYGYTF. The CDR3, as DNA: TGTGCCAGCAGCTTAGCAGACAGCATATATGGCTACACCTTC.

This clone has more than one count but fewer than ten. The rearrangement joins TRBV14 to TRBJ2-1; the match to TRBD2 covers 9 bases. The CDR3 length is 20 residues. Looked up from germline, CDR1 is SGHDN and CDR2 is FVKESK. Trimming cost V 1 base and J 7 bases; bases outside gene matches: 20. In DNA form, the CDR3 reads TGTGCCAGCAGCCAAGGCTCCGGCCGGCGGGGGGGAAATCTAAGGAATGAGCAGTTCTTC. Protein: CASSQGSGRRGGNLRNEQFF.

The genes are TRBV30 and TRBJ1-2; 10 bases match TRBD1. Germline V lookup: CDR1 GTSNPN, CDR2 SVGIG (reference sequence). The CDR3 has 15 amino acids. The V gene end was trimmed by 3 bases and the J gene end by 5 bases; junction bases not matched to a gene: 9. CDR3 bases: TGTGCCTGGAGGGCGACAGGGGGCCTCGCTTATGGCTACACCTTC. Protein product: CAWRATGGLAYGYTF.

This clone has a single count. This rearrangement joins TRBV27 to TRBJ1-2; the D is unclear. This CDR3 is built from 15 residues. The V gene's germline CDR1 is MNHEY and CDR2 SMNVEV (reference sequence). Trimming stripped 4 bases from V and 2 bases from J, with 14 bases between. CDR3 nucleotide sequence: TGTGCCAGCAGTTCTCCCAGTGGCGGAAACTATGGCTACACCTTC. Protein product: CASSSPSGGNYGYTF.

The CDR3 bases are TGCAGTGCTAGTATTCAGGGGTCGTACACTGAAGCTTTCTTT. Its translation is CSASIQGSYTEAFF. The J gene is TRBJ1-1, the V gene TRBV20-1; possibly TRBD1 for D (6 bases). This CDR3 contains 14 residues. Per the germline V gene, CDR1 is DFQATT and CDR2 is SNEGSKA (reference sequence). Trimming cost V 3 bases and J 3 bases, with 14 bases left between them.

V usage is TRBV7-2 and J usage is TRBJ1-5; TRBD1 might be the D (6 bases). The CDR3 totals 17 residues. V lost 2 bases to trimming and J lost 6 bases, with 20 bases between them. Germline-derived CDR1 and CDR2 are SGHTA and FQGNSA. The CDR3, as DNA: TGTGCCAGCAGCTTAAATGCAGGGGCAAGGTTTATTCAGCCCCAGCATTTT. This codes for CASSLNAGARFIQPQHF.

J is TRBJ1-3 and V is TRBV7-2; 11 bases line up with TRBD1. J gave up 2 bases and V 3 bases, and 12 bases lay outside the gene matches. The CDR3 has 19 residues. Per germline, CDR1 SGHTA and CDR2 FQGNSA. DNA for the CDR3: TGTGCCAGCAGCTTGGCCGGGACAGGGGGAGTATTGGCTGGAAACACCATATATTTT. Translated: CASSLAGTGGVLAGNTIYF.

V gene TRBV3-1 (or the pseudogene TRBV3-2) combines with J gene TRBJ2-3; 9 bases line up with TRBD1. Per germline, CDR1 LGHDT and CDR2 YNNKEL (reference sequence). The length of the CDR3 is 15 residues. V trimming: 1 base; J trimming: 4 bases; junction bases outside the gene matches: 3. As DNA, the CDR3 is TGTGCCAGCAGCCAAGGTCGGACAGGGGCAGATACGCAGTATTTT. Amino acid sequence: CASSQGRTGADTQYF.

This chain joins TRBV5-4 and TRBJ1-6; D call uncertain. V lost 5 bases and J lost 6, with 18 bases in between. The CDR3 sequence is 16 residues long. Germline values: CDR1 SGHNT, CDR2 YYREEE (reference sequence). CDR3 in DNA: TGTGCCAGCAGTATTCAAGGAGGGCCTGGTAATTCACCCCTCCACTTT. It specifies CASSIQGGPGNSPLHF. Full variable domain (outside the CDR3, taken from reference TRBV5-4 and TRBJ1-6): ETGVTQSPTHLIKTRGQQVTLRCSSQSGHNTVSWYQQALGQGPQFIFQYYREEENGRGNFPPRFSGLQFPNYSSELNVNALELDDSALYLCASSIQGGPGNSPLHFGNGTRLTVT.

The V gene is TRBV4-2, the J gene TRBJ2-7; perhaps TRBD2 as D (5 bases). This CDR3 contains 12 residues. Trimming cost V 2 bases and J 7 bases, with 9 bases left between them. Germline CDR1 is LGHNA and CDR2 is YNFKEQ. The CDR3, as DNA: TGTGCCAGCAGCCAATCTAGAGGGGAGCAGTACTTC. It is translated as CASSQSRGEQYF.